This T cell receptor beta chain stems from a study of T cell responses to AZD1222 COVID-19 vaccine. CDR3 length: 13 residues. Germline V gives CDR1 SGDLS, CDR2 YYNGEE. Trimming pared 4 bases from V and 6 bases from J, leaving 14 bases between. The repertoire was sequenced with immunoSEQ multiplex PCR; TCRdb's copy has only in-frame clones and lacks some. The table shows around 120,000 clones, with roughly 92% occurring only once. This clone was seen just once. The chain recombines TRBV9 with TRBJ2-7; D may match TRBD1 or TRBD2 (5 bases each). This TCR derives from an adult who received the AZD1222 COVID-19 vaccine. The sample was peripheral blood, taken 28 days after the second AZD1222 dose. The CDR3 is CASSQVGASEQYF. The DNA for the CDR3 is TGTGCCAGCAGCCAGGTCGGGGCCTCCGAGCAGTACTTC.